These 6 T cell receptor beta chains were sequenced from one sample in a study of T cells in Graves' hyperthyroidism and ophthalmopathy. RNA transcripts gave rise to amplified TCR beta CDR3 regions. First-round RT-PCR targeting the TCR CDR3 was performed with the HTBI primer set. A single record per CDR3 protein comes from TCRdb applying MiXCR to the multiplex PCR reads. This sample has a few hundred thousand distinct CDR3 sequences, with over 35% found just once. Material: peripheral blood or thyroid tissue (not recorded which). Source of these receptors: an adult woman with Graves' disease, either hyperthyroidism or ophthalmopathy (not recorded which).

The chain links TRBV7-2 to TRBJ1-6, with 8 bases lining up with TRBD1. This CDR3 comprises 16 residues. V gave up 5 bases and J gave up 6 bases; unmatched junction bases: 9. Germline CDR1 and CDR2: SGHTA and FQGNSA. The CDR3 region has the DNA TGTGCCAGCAGCCACAGGGGGGGGACAGCTAATTCACCCCTCCACTTT. It translates to CASSHRGGTANSPLHF.

There are many counts of this clonotype. The chain couples TRBV7-2 to TRBJ2-6; D not resolved. This CDR3 is built from 14 residues. Between the trimmed V and J ends, which lost 3 bases and 4 bases, there was a span of 7 bases. CDR1 is SGHTA and CDR2 is FQGNSA in the germline V gene. CDR3 DNA: TGTGCCAGCAGCTTCAAGTCCGGGGCCAACGTCCTGACTTTC. Its translation: CASSFKSGANVLTF.

V usage is TRBV7-9 and J usage is TRBJ2-5; 7 positions agree with TRBD2. The CDR3 has 10 residues. Losses at the gene ends were 5 bases for V and 12 bases for J; bases not matched to a gene: 3. The germline CDR1 and CDR2 sequences are SEHNR and FQNEAQ (reference sequence). CDR3 sequence reads: CASSVREEYF. CDR3 nucleotides: TGTGCCAGCAGCGTCCGGGAGGAGTACTTC.

CDR3 sequence reads: CSVVHSGSSWETQYF. The CDR3 DNA is TGCAGCGTTGTCCATAGCGGGAGTTCATGGGAGACCCAGTACTTC. This chain uses TRBV29-1 with TRBJ2-5; 9 positions match TRBD2. The CDR3 extends over 15 amino acids. CDR1 and CDR2 from the germline V gene are SQVTM and ANQGSEA. The V segment lost 4 bases and the J segment 5 bases; nucleotides outside the gene matches: 11.

The chain couples TRBV7-3 to TRBJ2-6; no clear D. Germline V CDR1 and CDR2: SGHTA, FQGTGA. This CDR3 is built from 13 residues. The CDR3 sequence is CAREISGANVLTF. CDR3 coding DNA: TGTGCTAGAGAAATCTCTGGGGCCAACGTCCTGACTTTC.

Many counts were recorded for this clonotype. V is TRBV7-3 and J is TRBJ1-2, with D uncertain. The length of the CDR3 is 14 residues. CDR1 is SGHTA and CDR2 is FQGTGA in the germline V gene. V was clipped by 5 bases and J by 2 bases, with 12 bases between them. The CDR3 loop reads CASSPWPGNYGYTF. The CDR3 nucleotides are TGTGCCAGCAGCCCATGGCCGGGAAACTATGGCTACACCTTC.